The next 15 T cell receptor beta chains were all read from a single sample in a study of cytomegalovirus exposure and HLA in healthy donors. The PCR contained 60 Vbeta and 13 Jbeta primers. Repertoires were generated with immunoSEQ multiplex PCR, while TCRdb's copy carries only in-frame clones and drops some. This table has about 130,000 clones, 70% to 85% appearing once. Material: PBMCs. The receptor set was obtained from a woman aged 45-65 years in good health and CMV-seronegative.

This chain connects TRBV27 to TRBJ2-3; D perhaps matches TRBD2 (6 bases). Germline CDR1 and CDR2: MNHEY and SMNVEV (reference sequence). CDR3 length: 14 amino acids. V was cut by 6 bases and J by 3 bases, with 13 bases left in between. Here the CDR3 DNA reads TGTGCCAGCAGCCCCGAGCGGGTAACAGATACGCAGTATTTT. Amino acids: CASSPERVTDTQYF.

The CDR3 sequence: CASSQGPGVTYNEQFF. CDR3 bases: TGTGCCAGCAGCCAAGGCCCCGGGGTGACGTACAATGAGCAGTTCTTC. The chain carries TRBV4-2 and TRBJ2-1; D is possibly TRBD2 (5 bases). The germline V gene encodes CDR1 LGHNA and CDR2 YNFKEQ. Trimming removed 1 base at V and 4 bases at J, with 14 bases between. The CDR3 has 16 amino acids.

This chain uses TRBV6-5 with TRBJ2-1; D unresolved. The CDR3 consists of 14 residues. Trimming cost V 6 bases and J 6 bases, with 15 bases left between them. Germline V gene data show CDR1 as MNHEY and CDR2 as SVGAGI. CDR3 nucleotide sequence: TGTGCCAGCAGCATACTCCCAGCGAGCAATGAGCAGTTCTTC. Protein sequence: CASSILPASNEQFF.

V gene TRBV7-2 combines with J gene TRBJ1-2; the match to TRBD1 covers 7 bases. V was pared by 2 bases and J by 4 bases, with 7 bases of the junction left unmatched. Per the germline V gene, CDR1 is SGHTA and CDR2 is FQGNSA. The CDR3 covers 15 residues. CDR3 region: CASSLLGQALYGYTF. CDR3 nucleotides: TGTGCCAGCAGCTTACTAGGACAGGCCCTCTATGGCTACACCTTC.

V is TRBV5-1 and J is TRBJ1-4; 9 bases map to TRBD1. J was trimmed by 8 bases and V by 0 bases; bases with no gene match: 5. This CDR3 is 15 amino acids long. Germline V gene sequence: CDR1 SGHRS, CDR2 YFSETQ. CDR3 sequence reads: CASSLAGQGGEKLFF. The DNA for the CDR3 is TGCGCCAGCAGCTTGGCGGGACAGGGTGGGGAAAAACTGTTTTTT.

The chain recombines TRBV18 with TRBJ2-7; 9 bases agree with TRBD1. V lost 3 bases to trimming and J lost 3 bases; unmatched junction nucleotides: 6. Germline V gives CDR1 KGHSH, CDR2 LQKENI. The CDR3 runs 15 residues. CDR3 loop: CASSPTGGGHYEQYF. The CDR3 nucleotides are TGTGCCAGCTCACCGACAGGGGGTGGGCACTACGAGCAGTACTTC. Complete variable domain (other parts from reference TRBV18 and TRBJ2-7): NAGVMQNPRHLVRRRGQEARLRCSPMKGHSHVYWYRQLPEEGLKFMVYLQKENIIDESGMPKERFSAEFPKEGPSILRIQQVVRGDSAAYFCASSPTGGGHYEQYFGPGTRLTVT.

This chain joins TRBV27 and TRBJ2-2; 10 bases fit TRBD2. CDR3 length: 17 residues. The J segment lost 0 bases and the V segment lost 6 bases, leaving 7 bases of the junction unmatched. Looked up from germline, CDR1 is MNHEY and CDR2 is SMNVEV (reference sequence). The DNA of the CDR3 is TGTGCCAGCAGATCCGAGAGCGGGAGGGCGAACACCGGGGAGCTGTTTTTT. Translated, it gives CASRSESGRANTGELFF.

The chain recombines TRBV5-4 with TRBJ2-7; TRBD1 matches 8 bases. In germline, CDR1 is SGHNT, CDR2 YYREEE (reference sequence). The CDR3 has 14 residues. After removal of 2 bases from V and 2 bases from J, the junction contained 3 bases not matched to a gene. In nucleotides, the CDR3 is TGTGCCAGCAGCTTCTCAGGGGGCCCCTACGAGCAGTACTTC. Amino acids: CASSFSGGPYEQYF.

Only a few counts were recorded for this clone. The J gene is TRBJ2-5, the V gene TRBV5-6; 7 positions agree with TRBD2. Germline CDR1 reads SGHDT; CDR2 reads YYEEEE. V lost 2 bases to trimming and J lost 0 bases; unmatched junction nucleotides: 10. The CDR3 loop spans 17 amino acids. This CDR3 is CASSLEEGGLYQETQYF. DNA for the CDR3: TGTGCCAGCAGCTTAGAGGAGGGAGGGTTGTACCAAGAGACCCAGTACTTC.

The chain recombines TRBV7-6 with TRBJ1-1, with 7 bases that match TRBD1. Germline loops: CDR1 SGHVS, CDR2 FNYEAQ. Trimming cost V 1 base and J 4 bases; bases outside gene matches: 0. The CDR3 sequence is 13 residues long. The CDR3 nucleotides read TGTGCCAGCAGCTTAGAGGGGGCCACTGAAGCTTTCTTT. As protein: CASSLEGATEAFF.

This clone was seen a handful of times. The CDR3 loop reads CASSVAKGGDTEAFF. The CDR3 DNA sequence: TGTGCCAGCAGCGTAGCTAAGGGAGGGGACACTGAAGCTTTCTTT. J is TRBJ1-1 and V is TRBV9, with D maybe TRBD1 (5 bases). The CDR3 contains 15 residues. CDR1 and CDR2 from the germline V gene are SGDLS and YYNGEE. V was trimmed by 0 bases and J by 3 bases, leaving 12 bases between them. Together with reference TRBV9 and TRBJ1-1, the CDR3 gives the full variable domain: DSGVTQTPKHLITATGQRVTLRCSPRSGDLSVYWYQQSLDQGLQFLIQYYNGEERAKGNILERFSAQQFPDLHSELNLSSLELGDSALYFCASSVAKGGDTEAFFGQGTRLTVV.

The rearrangement joins TRBV29-1 to TRBJ2-1; weak D call: TRBD2 (6 bases). Germline CDR1 SQVTM, CDR2 ANQGSEA. The CDR3 covers 13 residues. V lost 3 bases, J lost 5 bases, and 11 bases lay in between. CDR3 region: CSVDSLADNEQFF. The DNA for the CDR3 is TGCAGCGTTGACTCCTTAGCGGACAATGAGCAGTTCTTC.

The chain recombines TRBV12-5 with TRBJ1-1, with a possible D match to TRBD1 (5 bases). Germline assignment: CDR1 LGHNT and CDR2 FRNRAP. Trimming took off 4 bases at V and 8 bases at J, with 11 bases between the two ends. This CDR3 contains 12 residues. The CDR3 DNA reads as TGTGCTAGTGGTTCCCGGGACTCCGAAGCTTTCTTT. This gives the protein CASGSRDSEAFF.

The CDR3 region has the DNA TGTGCCAGCAGCCAGACTATCCCCACAGATACGCAGTATTTT. Residues: CASSQTIPTDTQYF. The gene calls are TRBV4-2 and TRBJ2-3, with a possible D match to TRBD2 (5 bases). Trimming cost V 3 bases and J 2 bases, with 9 bases left between them. The germline V gene has CDR1 LGHNA and CDR2 YNFKEQ. The CDR3 runs to 14 residues.

This clone was counted between two and nine times. The chain couples TRBV11-1 to TRBJ1-2; TRBD1 is a possible D gene (5 bases). The CDR3 totals 12 residues. The V end lost 4 bases, the J end lost 5 bases, and 8 bases lay between the germline ends. Germline V gives CDR1 SGHAT, CDR2 FQDESV (reference sequence). The CDR3 DNA reads TGTGCCAGCAGCTCCCGGACATATGGCTACACCTTC. Its translation is CASSSRTYGYTF. The full variable domain, in which reference TRBV11-1 and TRBJ1-2 provide the parts outside the CDR3, is EAEVAQSPRYKITEKSQAVAFWCDPISGHATLYWYRQILGQGPELLVQFQDESVVDDSQLPKDRFSAERLKGVDSTLKIQPAELGDSAMYLCASSSRTYGYTFGSGTRLTVV.